One sample yielded the 8 T cell receptor beta chains listed below, sequenced in a study of T cells after yellow fever vaccination. TCRdb reanalysed the 5' RACE reads using MiXCR and keeps one entry per CDR3 protein. The table has 620,000 or so distinct CDR3 sequences, around 17% seen once; the top ten hold approximately 15%. The material was PBMCs, obtained 5 days after the first yellow fever vaccination. These receptors were obtained from a man between 18 and 35 years old who received the YFV17D yellow fever vaccine.

This clonotype turned up a few times. This chain uses TRBV28 with TRBJ1-5; the D is unclear. Germline CDR1 and CDR2: MDHEN and SYDVKM. CDR3 length: 12 residues. V was clipped by 7 bases and J by 5 bases, with 9 bases between them. CDR3 residues: CASTGKDQPQHF. CDR3 nucleotides: TGTGCCAGCACGGGAAAGGATCAGCCCCAGCATTTT.

J is TRBJ1-1 and V is TRBV19; D is unclear. The germline V and J ends were trimmed by 8 bases and 4 bases, with 14 bases remaining between them. This CDR3 region has 13 residues. Germline loops: CDR1 LNHDA, CDR2 SQIVND (reference sequence). CDR3 region: CASGATATTEAFF. The CDR3 nucleotides read TGTGCCAGTGGAGCTACAGCCACCACTGAAGCTTTCTTT. The full variable domain, completed using reference TRBV19 and TRBJ1-1, is DGGITQSPKYLFRKEGQNVTLSCEQNLNHDAMYWYRQDPGQGLRLIYYSQIVNDFQKGDIAEGYSVSREKKESFPLTVTSAQKNPTAFYLCASGATATTEAFFGQGTRLTVV.

This clonotype was observed a handful of times. The gene calls are TRBV19 and TRBJ2-7; 13 positions match TRBD2. The V and J ends lost 4 bases and 4 bases, in that order; junction bases with no gene match: 7. The CDR3 is 16 residues long. Germline loops: CDR1 LNHDA, CDR2 SQIVND (reference sequence). In DNA form, the CDR3 reads TGTGCCAGTAGTACCCCAGGACTAGCGGGGGATTACGAGCAGTACTTC. This encodes CASSTPGLAGDYEQYF.

This clonotype was found a few times. The chain carries TRBV5-6 and TRBJ1-6; D is unclear. Germline V gene sequence: CDR1 SGHDT, CDR2 YYEEEE. CDR3 length: 14 residues. With 1 base removed from V and 8 bases from J, the gap between germline ends came to 10 bases. The CDR3 DNA reads TGTGCCAGCAGCTTGCGCGGGGTATATTCACCCCTCCACTTT. It codes for CASSLRGVYSPLHF.

This clonotype has more than one count but fewer than ten. The chain couples TRBV2 to TRBJ1-5, with D uncertain. The CDR3 extends over 14 amino acids. Trimming left V 6 bases short and J 6 bases short, with 15 bases between. Germline V lookup: CDR1 SNHLY, CDR2 FYNNEI. This CDR3 is CASRPGGESQPQHF. The CDR3, as DNA: TGTGCCAGCAGGCCGGGAGGTGAGAGTCAGCCCCAGCATTTT.

The chain carries TRBV19 and TRBJ2-1; D might be TRBD1 or TRBD2, each matching 7 bases. V lost 1 base and J lost 0, with 13 bases in between. This CDR3 is built from 17 residues. Germline assignment: CDR1 LNHDA and CDR2 SQIVND (reference sequence). In DNA form, the CDR3 reads TGTGCCAGTAGTATAGGGGGGGGGACAGTCTCCTACAATGAGCAGTTCTTC. Protein sequence: CASSIGGGTVSYNEQFF. Combining the CDR3 with reference TRBV19 and TRBJ2-1 gives the whole variable domain DGGITQSPKYLFRKEGQNVTLSCEQNLNHDAMYWYRQDPGQGLRLIYYSQIVNDFQKGDIAEGYSVSREKKESFPLTVTSAQKNPTAFYLCASSIGGGTVSYNEQFFGPGTRLTVL.

This clonotype was counted a few times. The V call is TRBV29-1, the J call TRBJ1-2, with D tentatively TRBD1 (6 bases). The germline gives CDR1 SQVTM, CDR2 ANQGSEA. CDR3 size: 14 residues. The germline V and J ends were trimmed by 4 bases and 5 bases, with 17 bases remaining between them. For the CDR3, the DNA is TGCAGCGTTGGATCCCCCGGGACATCATATGGCTACACCTTC. As protein: CSVGSPGTSYGYTF. The full variable domain, with the rest looked up from reference TRBV29-1 and TRBJ1-2, is SAVISQKPSRDICQRGTSLTIQCQVDSQVTMMFWYRQQPGQSLTLIATANQGSEATYESGFVIDKFPISRPNLTFSTLTVSNMSPEDSSIYLCSVGSPGTSYGYTFGSGTRLTVV.

This clonotype has only a few counts. The V call is TRBV9, the J call TRBJ2-3, with 9 bases that match TRBD2. V lost 0 bases and J lost 6; bases outside the gene matches: 8. CDR3 length: 16 residues. Germline V gives CDR1 SGDLS, CDR2 YYNGEE. The CDR3 loop reads CASSVGGLASGDTQYF. In DNA form, the CDR3 reads TGTGCCAGCAGCGTAGGGGGACTAGCCTCTGGGGATACGCAGTATTTT.